The rows below give T cell receptor beta chains drawn from one sample of a study of T cell responses to AZD1222 COVID-19 vaccine. Clones were read by immunoSEQ multiplex PCR, and TCRdb kept only the in-frame ones, dropping some. Among hundreds of thousands of clones listed, 85% to 95% were seen once. The sample here was peripheral blood, taken 28 days after the second AZD1222 dose. These receptor sequences come from an adult who received the AZD1222 COVID-19 vaccine. Each CDR3 is given without its conserved first and last residue. Each record gives: D gene, clone size, J gene, V gene, CDR3 protein. A D gene is named only where the DNA matches it firmly. For some rows the clone size is stated as once, few or many, or as a class when expanded; others skip it.

. . TRBJ1-6 TRBV3-1/TRBV3-2 ASSSTLTENSPLH
. . TRBJ2-7 TRBV20-1 GVGGEQY
TRBD2 . TRBJ2-1 TRBV30 AWVPPGTSAYNEQF
TRBD1 . TRBJ1-1 TRBV3-1/TRBV3-2 ASSLGTGSTEAF
. once TRBJ2-3 TRBV28 ASSFLGSPEADTQY
TRBD2 . TRBJ2-6 TRBV5-1 ASTAGASGANVLT
. . TRBJ2-1 TRBV7-3 ASSSQGANEQF
. . TRBJ1-1 TRBV6-2/TRBV6-3 ASSPQPFVSNTEAF
TRBD2 . TRBJ2-2 TRBV5-5 ASSFQAGRNTGELF
TRBD1 . TRBJ2-2 TRBV7-3 ASSPPGGNTGELF
TRBD2 . TRBJ2-3 TRBV5-8 ASNSKGLDGDTQY
TRBD1 . TRBJ2-7 TRBV28 ASSLGTAIQVYEQY
TRBD2 . TRBJ2-2 TRBV20-1 SASQPGLGSAGELF
TRBD2 . TRBJ2-5 TRBV7-9 ASSLQLAGEETQY
TRBD2 . TRBJ2-1 TRBV18 ASSHSPSGSSYNEQF
. . TRBJ1-5 TRBV19 ASSIRHSGGQPQH
. once TRBJ2-3 TRBV30 AWSVGATDTQY
. . TRBJ1-2 TRBV4-1 ASSQGGTVGGYT